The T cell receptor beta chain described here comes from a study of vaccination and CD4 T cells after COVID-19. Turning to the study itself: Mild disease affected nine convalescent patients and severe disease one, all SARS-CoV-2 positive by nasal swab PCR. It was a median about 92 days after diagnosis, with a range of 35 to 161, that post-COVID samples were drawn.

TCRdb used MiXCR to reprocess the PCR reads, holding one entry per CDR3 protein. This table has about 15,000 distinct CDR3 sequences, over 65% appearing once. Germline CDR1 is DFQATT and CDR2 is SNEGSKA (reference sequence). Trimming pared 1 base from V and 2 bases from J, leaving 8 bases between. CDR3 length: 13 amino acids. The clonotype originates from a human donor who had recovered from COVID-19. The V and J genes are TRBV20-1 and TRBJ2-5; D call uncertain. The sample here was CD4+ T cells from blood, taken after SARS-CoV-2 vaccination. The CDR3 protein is CSARASVQETQYF. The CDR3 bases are TGCAGTGCTAGAGCGAGTGTGCAAGAGACCCAGTACTTC.